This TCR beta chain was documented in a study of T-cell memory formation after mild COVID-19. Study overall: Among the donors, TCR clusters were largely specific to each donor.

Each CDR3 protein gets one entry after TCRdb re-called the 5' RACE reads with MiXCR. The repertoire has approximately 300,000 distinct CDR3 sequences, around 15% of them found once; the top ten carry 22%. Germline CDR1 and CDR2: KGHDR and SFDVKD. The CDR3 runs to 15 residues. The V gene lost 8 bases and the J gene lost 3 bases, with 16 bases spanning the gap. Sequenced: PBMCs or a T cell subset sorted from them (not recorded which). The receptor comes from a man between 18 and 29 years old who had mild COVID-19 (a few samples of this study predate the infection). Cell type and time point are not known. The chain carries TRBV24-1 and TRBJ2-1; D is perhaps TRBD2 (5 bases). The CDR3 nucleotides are TGTGCCACCACCGAGGGCGGATTACGCTACAATGAGCAGTTCTTC. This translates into CATTEGGLRYNEQFF.